The 15 T cell receptor beta chains below all came from one sample that was sequenced in a study of OX40 agonist ivuxolimab in advanced cancers. TCRdb's table, derived via immunoSEQ multiplex PCR, lists solely in-frame clones and lacks some. The sample carries some 76,000 clones, over 80% recorded once. The sequenced sample was CD4+ or CD8+ T cells sorted from blood, obtained in a trial of the OX40 agonist ivuxolimab. Receptor source: an adult with an advanced solid tumor such as melanoma, head and neck, liver or kidney cancer.

Details on this clone: The germline gene is not matched at one end of the junction; a read error may be the cause. Other DNA sequences in the same sample also yield this CDR3. V usage is TRBV2 and J usage is TRBJ2-1; 11 bases align to TRBD2. This CDR3 spans 13 amino acids. The germline gives CDR1 SNHLY, CDR2 FYNNEI. CDR3 DNA: TGTGCCAGCACACTAGCGGGAGCCGGTGAGCAATTCTTC. This codes for CASTLAGAGEQFF.

This clone was recorded a few times. The CDR3, as DNA: TGTGCCAGCAGCCAAGCCCCCTCCTACGAGCAGTACTTC. Translated: CASSQAPSYEQYF. The J gene is TRBJ2-7, the V gene TRBV4-2; D unresolved. This CDR3 spans 13 amino acids. V lost 1 base and J 0 bases, leaving 4 bases between the germline ends. The germline V gene encodes CDR1 LGHNA and CDR2 YNFKEQ.

This sequence joins TRBV6-5 and TRBJ1-1; no definite D call. The V end lost 2 bases, the J end lost 0 bases, and 10 bases lay between the germline ends. This CDR3 contains 15 residues. Germline V gene data show CDR1 as MNHEY and CDR2 as SVGAGI. The CDR3 nucleotides read TGTGCCAGCAGTTACAACCCGGATCTGAACACTGAAGCTTTCTTT. This translates into CASSYNPDLNTEAFF.

This chain links TRBV4-2 with TRBJ1-2; 8 positions match TRBD1. There are 15 residues in the CDR3. Germline CDR1 and CDR2: LGHNA and YNFKEQ. Trimming at V came to 2 bases and at J to 0 bases, leaving 2 bases not matched to a gene. The CDR3 DNA reads TGTGCCAGCAGCCAACAGGGGGCCCCTAACTATGGCTACACCTTC. This encodes CASSQQGAPNYGYTF.

The chain carries TRBV10-3 and TRBJ1-5; D is undetermined. The CDR3 consists of 14 residues. The V end was cut by 6 bases, the J end by 3 bases, with 12 bases between. Germline loops: CDR1 ENHRY, CDR2 SYGVKD. The CDR3: CAIRSEGVNQPQHF. The CDR3 bases are TGTGCCATCAGGTCCGAGGGAGTCAATCAGCCCCAGCATTTT.

This clone appeared a few times. The chain recombines TRBV30 with TRBJ2-2, with a possible D match to TRBD1 (5 bases). This CDR3 region has 12 residues. The germline CDR1 and CDR2 sequences are GTSNPN and SVGIG (reference sequence). The ends were cut back, 8 bases at V and 6 bases at J, with 13 bases in the middle. CDR3 loop: CAHGRGAGELFF. The CDR3 DNA is TGTGCCCACGGTAGGGGCGCCGGGGAGCTGTTTTTT.

The sample holds one count of this clone. V is TRBV2 and J is TRBJ1-5; 7 bases agree with TRBD1. The CDR3 runs to 17 residues. Germline V gene data show CDR1 as SNHLY and CDR2 as FYNNEI. With 3 bases clipped from V and 0 bases from J, the junction kept 8 bases outside the gene matches. The CDR3 region is CASSERQGVGSNQPQHF. The CDR3 DNA sequence: TGTGCCAGCAGTGAGAGACAGGGAGTCGGTAGCAATCAGCCCCAGCATTTT.

This CDR3 is CASSLSRAANPSTDTQYF. As DNA, the CDR3 is TGTGCCAGCAGTTTATCGAGGGCCGCTAACCCTAGCACAGATACGCAGTATTTT. The genes are TRBV27 and TRBJ2-3; a possible D gene is TRBD2 (5 bases). The ends were cut back, 0 bases at V and 0 bases at J, with 16 bases in the middle. CDR1 and CDR2 (germline): MNHEY, SMNVEV (reference sequence). The CDR3 runs 18 residues.

The rearrangement joins TRBV10-3 to TRBJ1-6, with a tentative D call TRBD1 (5 bases). The CDR3 has 13 amino acids. V was trimmed by 6 bases and J by 6 bases, leaving 9 bases between them. The V gene's germline CDR1 is ENHRY and CDR2 SYGVKD. CDR3 coding DNA: TGTGCCATCAGCGATGACAGTAATTCACCCCTCCACTTT. It encodes CAISDDSNSPLHF.

The rearrangement joins TRBV28 to TRBJ2-2; 10 bases are shared with TRBD2. J gave up 1 base and V 7 bases, and 6 bases lay outside the gene matches. The CDR3 runs 16 residues. Germline values: CDR1 MDHEN, CDR2 SYDVKM. The DNA for the CDR3 is TGTGCCAGCACCCCCCGGACTAGCGGGAACACCGGGGAGCTGTTTTTT. Translated: CASTPRTSGNTGELFF.

CDR3 coding DNA: TGCAGCGTACTCGGATCCAGCGGGGGTTCCTACGAGCAGTACTTC. This sequence encodes CSVLGSSGGSYEQYF. The chain joins TRBV29-1 to TRBJ2-7, with TRBD2 matching over 8 bases. This CDR3 is built from 15 residues. The J segment lost 1 base and the V segment lost 6 bases, leaving 11 bases of the junction unmatched. Germline values: CDR1 SQVTM, CDR2 ANQGSEA.

This clone was picked up a small number of times. This chain links TRBV7-2 with TRBJ1-2; D is unresolved. V was trimmed by 0 bases and J by 1 base, leaving 3 bases between them. In germline, CDR1 is SGHTA, CDR2 FQGNSA. The CDR3 runs to 13 residues. CDR3 DNA: TGTGCCAGCAGCTTAGCAAATAACTATGGCTACACCTTC. This translates into CASSLANNYGYTF.

This CDR3 reads CASSGLDRGIDEQYF. In nucleotides, the CDR3 is TGTGCCAGCAGCGGACTAGACAGGGGGATCGACGAGCAGTACTTC. The V gene is TRBV7-9, the J gene TRBJ2-7; TRBD1 aligns across 9 bases. V lost 5 bases to trimming and J lost 5 bases; unmatched junction nucleotides: 10. Per the germline V gene, CDR1 is SEHNR and CDR2 is FQNEAQ (reference sequence). This CDR3 is built from 15 residues.

The chain has TRBV13 and TRBJ2-6; tentative D call: TRBD2 (5 bases). V gave up 5 bases and J gave up 3 bases, with 5 bases separating them. The germline V gene has CDR1 PRHDT and CDR2 FYEKMQ (reference sequence). This CDR3 comprises 13 residues. CDR3 sequence (DNA): TGTGCCAGCAGCGAGGGTGGGGCCAACGTCCTGACTTTC. Encoded protein: CASSEGGANVLTF.

The chain recombines TRBV21-1 with TRBJ1-1. TRBV21-1 counts as a pseudogene. This CDR3 is 15 amino acids long. Written as DNA, the CDR3 is TGTGCCAGCAGCGCCGGGAGCCGAAGAAACACTGAAGCTTTCTTT. Amino acid sequence: CASSAGSRRNTEAFF.